The source of this TCR beta chain is a study of vaccination and CD4 T cells after COVID-19. Overall study context: The convalescent group had six males, four females, seven Caucasians, two Asians, one multiracial.

The time point: late sampling 161 to 241 days after vaccination in a few convalescent patients. CDR1 and CDR2 (germline): SGHNT, YYREEE (reference sequence). The CDR3 runs 13 residues. V gave up 5 bases and J gave up 5 bases; unmatched junction bases: 6. TCRdb re-analysed the PCR reads in MiXCR, keeping a single row per CDR3 protein. The sample lists some 27,000 distinct CDR3 sequences, approximately 51% seen once, with approximately 5.7% in the top ten. The J gene is TRBJ2-5, the V gene TRBV5-4; 7 positions agree with TRBD1. This receptor was obtained from a human donor who had recovered from COVID-19. The input for sequencing was CD4+ T cells from blood, taken about 7 months after SARS-CoV-2 vaccination. CDR3 amino acids: CASRRGGGETQYF. CDR3 coding DNA: TGTGCCAGCAGACGAGGGGGCGGGGAGACCCAGTACTTC.